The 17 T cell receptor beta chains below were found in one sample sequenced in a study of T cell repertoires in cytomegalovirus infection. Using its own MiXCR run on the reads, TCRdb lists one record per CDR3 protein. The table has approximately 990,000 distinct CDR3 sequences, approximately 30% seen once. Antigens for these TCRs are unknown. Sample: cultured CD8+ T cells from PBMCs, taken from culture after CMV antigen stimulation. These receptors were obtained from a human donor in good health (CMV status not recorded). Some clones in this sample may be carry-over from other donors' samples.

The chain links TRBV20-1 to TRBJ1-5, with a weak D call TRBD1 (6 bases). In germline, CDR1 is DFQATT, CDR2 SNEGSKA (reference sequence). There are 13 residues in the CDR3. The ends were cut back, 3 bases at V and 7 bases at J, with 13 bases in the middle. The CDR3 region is CSASIGGRQPQHF. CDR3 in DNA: TGCAGTGCTAGTATCGGGGGGCGGCAGCCCCAGCATTTT.

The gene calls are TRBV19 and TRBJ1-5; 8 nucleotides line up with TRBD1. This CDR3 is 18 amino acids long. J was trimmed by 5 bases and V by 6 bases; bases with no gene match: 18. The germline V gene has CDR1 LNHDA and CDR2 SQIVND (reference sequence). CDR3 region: CASRKHSPRDRKDQPQHF. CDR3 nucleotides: TGTGCCAGTAGGAAACACTCCCCCCGGGACAGGAAGGATCAGCCCCAGCATTTT. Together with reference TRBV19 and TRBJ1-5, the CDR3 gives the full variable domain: DGGITQSPKYLFRKEGQNVTLSCEQNLNHDAMYWYRQDPGQGLRLIYYSQIVNDFQKGDIAEGYSVSREKKESFPLTVTSAQKNPTAFYLCASRKHSPRDRKDQPQHFGDGTRLSIL.

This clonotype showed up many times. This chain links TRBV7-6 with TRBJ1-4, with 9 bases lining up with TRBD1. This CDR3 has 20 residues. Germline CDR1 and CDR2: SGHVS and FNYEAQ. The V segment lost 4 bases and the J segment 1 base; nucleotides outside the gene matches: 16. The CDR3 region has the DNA TGTGCCAGCAGCTCCGGAACAGGGGGCCGACGGGTTGAAACTAATGAAAAACTGTTTTTT. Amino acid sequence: CASSSGTGGRRVETNEKLFF.

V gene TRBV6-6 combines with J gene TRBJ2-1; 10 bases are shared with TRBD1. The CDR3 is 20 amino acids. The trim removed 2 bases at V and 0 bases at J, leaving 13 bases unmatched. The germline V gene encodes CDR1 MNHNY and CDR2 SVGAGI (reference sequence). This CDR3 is CASSYIRGQGVSSSYNEQFF. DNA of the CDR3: TGTGCCAGCAGTTACATTCGCGGACAGGGGGTCTCTAGCTCCTACAATGAGCAGTTCTTC.

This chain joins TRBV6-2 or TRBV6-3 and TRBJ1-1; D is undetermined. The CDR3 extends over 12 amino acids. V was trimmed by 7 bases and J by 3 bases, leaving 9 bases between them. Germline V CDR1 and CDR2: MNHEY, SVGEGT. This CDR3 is CASTSWDTEAFF. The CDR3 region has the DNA TGTGCCAGCACGAGTTGGGACACTGAAGCTTTCTTT.

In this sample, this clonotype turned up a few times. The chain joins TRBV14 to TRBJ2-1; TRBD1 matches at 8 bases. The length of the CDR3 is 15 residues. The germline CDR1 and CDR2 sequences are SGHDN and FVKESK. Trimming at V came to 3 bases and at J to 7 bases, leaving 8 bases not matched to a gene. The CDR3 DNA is TGTGCCAGCAGCCACGGACAGGGATGGGCTAATGAGCAGTTCTTC. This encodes CASSHGQGWANEQFF.

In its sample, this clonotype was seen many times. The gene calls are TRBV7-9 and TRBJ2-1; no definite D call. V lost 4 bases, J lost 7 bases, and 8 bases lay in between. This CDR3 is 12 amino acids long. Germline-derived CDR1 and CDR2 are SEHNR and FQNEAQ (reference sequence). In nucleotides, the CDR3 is TGTGCCAGCAGCTCAGACTTTAATGAGCAGTTCTTC. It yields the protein CASSSDFNEQFF.

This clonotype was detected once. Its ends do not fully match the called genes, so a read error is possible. The CDR3 reads CASRHRKGANVLTF. CDR3 bases: TGCGCCAGCCGCCATCGGAAAGGGGCCAACGTCCTGACTTTC. V and J are TRBV4-1 and TRBJ2-6; D remains ambiguous. Germline lookup yields CDR1 MGHRA and CDR2 YSYEKL. The CDR3 spans 14 residues.

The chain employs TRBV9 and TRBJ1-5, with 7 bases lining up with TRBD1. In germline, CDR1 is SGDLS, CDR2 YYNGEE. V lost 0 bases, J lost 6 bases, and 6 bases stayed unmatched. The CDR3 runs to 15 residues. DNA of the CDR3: TGTGCCAGCAGCGTAGAGGGGGCGATGGGTCAGCCCCAGCATTTT. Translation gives CASSVEGAMGQPQHF.

The CDR3: CASSFPAGGKETQYF. In nucleotides, the CDR3 is TGTGCCAGCAGCTTTCCAGCGGGGGGGAAAGAGACCCAGTACTTC. This chain links TRBV5-4 with TRBJ2-5; 10 bases fit TRBD2. The CDR3 is made up of 15 amino acids. CDR1 and CDR2 from the germline V gene are SGHNT and YYREEE (reference sequence). V lost 2 bases to trimming and J lost 3 bases; unmatched junction nucleotides: 4.

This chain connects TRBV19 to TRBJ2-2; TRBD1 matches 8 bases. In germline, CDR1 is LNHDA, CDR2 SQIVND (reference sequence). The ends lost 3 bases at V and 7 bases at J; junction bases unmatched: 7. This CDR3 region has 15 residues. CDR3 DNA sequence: TGTGCCAGTAGTATCTTGACAGGGGAAAGCGGGGAGCTGTTTTTT. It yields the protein CASSILTGESGELFF.

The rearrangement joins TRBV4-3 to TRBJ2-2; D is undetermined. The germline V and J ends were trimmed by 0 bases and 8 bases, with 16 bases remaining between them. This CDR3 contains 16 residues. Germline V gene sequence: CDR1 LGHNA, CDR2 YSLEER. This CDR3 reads CASSQDPGTLRGELFF. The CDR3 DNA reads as TGCGCCAGCAGCCAAGATCCAGGCACGCTCAGAGGGGAGCTGTTTTTT.

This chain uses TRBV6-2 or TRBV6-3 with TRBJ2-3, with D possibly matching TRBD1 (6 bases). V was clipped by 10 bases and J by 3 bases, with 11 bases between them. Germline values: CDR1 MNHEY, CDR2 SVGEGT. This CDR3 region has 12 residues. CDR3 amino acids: CAIQGWTDTQYF. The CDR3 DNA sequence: TGTGCCATCCAGGGGTGGACAGATACGCAGTATTTT.

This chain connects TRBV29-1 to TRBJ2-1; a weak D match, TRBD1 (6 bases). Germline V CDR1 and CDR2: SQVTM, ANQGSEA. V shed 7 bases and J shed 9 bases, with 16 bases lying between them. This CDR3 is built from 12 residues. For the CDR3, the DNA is TGCAGCGAGACACAGGGATTTGGTGAGCAGTTCTTC. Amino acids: CSETQGFGEQFF.

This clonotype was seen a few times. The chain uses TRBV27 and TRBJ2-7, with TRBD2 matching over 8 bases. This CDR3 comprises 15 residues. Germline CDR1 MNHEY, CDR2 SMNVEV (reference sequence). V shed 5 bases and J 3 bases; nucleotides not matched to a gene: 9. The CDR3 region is CASSPRGGGYYEQYF. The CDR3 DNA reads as TGTGCCAGCAGTCCTCGGGGGGGGGGATACTACGAGCAGTACTTC.

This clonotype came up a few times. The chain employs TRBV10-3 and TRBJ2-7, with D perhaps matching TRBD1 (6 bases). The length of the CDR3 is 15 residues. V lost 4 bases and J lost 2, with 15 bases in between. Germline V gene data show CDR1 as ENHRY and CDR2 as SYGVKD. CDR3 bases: TGTGCCATCAGTGGAGTGGTGACAGGTCCCTACGAGCAGTACTTC. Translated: CAISGVVTGPYEQYF.

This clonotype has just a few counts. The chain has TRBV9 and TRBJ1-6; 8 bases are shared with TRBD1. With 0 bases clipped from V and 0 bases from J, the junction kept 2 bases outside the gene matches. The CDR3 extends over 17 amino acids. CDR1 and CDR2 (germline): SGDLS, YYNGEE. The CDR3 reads CASSVGQGSSYNSPLHF. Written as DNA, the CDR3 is TGTGCCAGCAGCGTAGGACAGGGGAGCTCCTATAATTCACCCCTCCACTTT.